Listed below are T cell receptor beta chains from one sample, sequenced in a study of response to subunit inactivated influenza vaccine. TCRdb re-analysed the RT-PCR reads in MiXCR, keeping a single row per CDR3 protein. The repertoire holds hundreds of thousands of distinct CDR3 sequences, with approximately 14% as singletons. Sequenced material: PBMCs from blood, taken roughly 12 days after vaccination. The receptors were gathered from a man aged 50 to 60 who received an inactivated influenza vaccine. The CDR3 runs from the conserved cysteine through the conserved F or W. A D gene is named only where the DNA matches it firmly. A clone size is listed for some rows: how often the clone was seen (once, few, many), or a class if it is expanded.

once | TRBJ2-1 | TRBV6-2/TRBV6-3 | . | TGTGCCAGCAATAGGGGCTTGGGCTCCTACAATGAGCAGTTCTTC | CASNRGLGSYNEQFF
. | TRBJ1-2 | TRBV5-1 | . | TGCGCCAGCAGCTTGGGGGGACCGCGGAGCTATGGCTACACCTTC | CASSLGGPRSYGYTF
few | TRBJ1-1 | TRBV4-3 | . | TGCGCCAGCAGCCAAGATCTTGGCCAGAACACTGAAGCTTTCTTT | CASSQDLGQNTEAFF
few | TRBJ2-1 | TRBV4-1 | . | TGCGCCAGCAGCCAAGATGTGAGCGGCACCTACAATGAGCAGTTCTTC | CASSQDVSGTYNEQFF
. | TRBJ2-5 | TRBV10-3 | . | TGTGCCATCAGTGTTGTTCAGGGTGGTGAGACCCAGTACTTC | CAISVVQGGETQYF
. | TRBJ2-5 | TRBV12-3/TRBV12-4 | TRBD1 | TGTGCCAGCAGTTTTTATGGACAGGGGGCCGGAGAGACCCAGTACTTC | CASSFYGQGAGETQYF
. | TRBJ1-4 | TRBV7-9 | TRBD1 | TGTGCCAGCAGCTTAGCGGGACAGCTCAATGAAAAACTGTTTTTT | CASSLAGQLNEKLFF
. | TRBJ1-2 | TRBV29-1 | TRBD1 | TGCAGCGTTGAATCTCGGGACAGGGTTTATGGCTACACCTTC | CSVESRDRVYGYTF
few | TRBJ2-2 | TRBV6-1 | . | TGTGCCAGCACCTCGGTTGACAGGAACCTCGCGAACACCGGGGAGCTGTTTTTT | CASTSVDRNLANTGELFF
few | TRBJ2-1 | TRBV18 | . | TGTGCCAGCTCACCCCCCGCCTTGAGCGGCTCCTACAATGAGCAGTTCTTC | CASSPPALSGSYNEQFF
many | TRBJ2-7 | TRBV5-1 | TRBD2 | TGCGCCAGCAGCTTAGCGGGGAAGCCGACCTACGAGCAGTACTTC | CASSLAGKPTYEQYF
. | TRBJ2-1 | TRBV20-1 | . | TGCAGTGCATCCCCAAGGACTGGGCACAATGAGCAGTTCTTC | CSASPRTGHNEQFF
few | TRBJ2-7 | TRBV6-2/TRBV6-3 | . | TGTGCCAGCAGTTTATTCGGGAGTGTATCCTACGAGCAGTACTTC | CASSLFGSVSYEQYF
many | TRBJ2-7 | TRBV7-9 | . | TGTGCCAGCAGCCTCCCTAGGGGACTTGGCGAATCCTACGAGCAGTACTTC | CASSLPRGLGESYEQYF
. | TRBJ2-3 | TRBV3-1 | . | TGTGCCAGCAGCCAAACTCCTAGTGTTGCAGATACGCAGTATTTT | CASSQTPSVADTQYF
. | TRBJ2-3 | TRBV27 | TRBD2 | TGTGCCAGCAGGACTAGCTCTATGAGGTTAAATACGCAGTATTTT | CASRTSSMRLNTQYF
many | TRBJ1-4 | TRBV5-1 | . | TGCGCCAGCAGCTTATCGCCGCGCGGACGGGACGGAAATGCAACTAATGAAAAACTGTTTTTT | CASSLSPRGRDGNATNEKLFF
. | TRBJ2-1 | TRBV7-6 | . | TGTGCCAGCAGCTCGTCCTATGGGGGTGAGCAGTTCTTC | CASSSSYGGEQFF
. | TRBJ2-3 | TRBV24-1 | . | TGTGCCACCAGTGATACCACTGATTATAGCACAGATACGCAGTATTTT | CATSDTTDYSTDTQYF
few | TRBJ2-3 | TRBV18 | . | TGTGCCAGCTCACCACCTCCCACAGATACGCAGTATTTT | CASSPPPTDTQYF
. | TRBJ2-7 | TRBV4-1 | . | TGCGCCAGCAGCCAAGGATTGGGGGCCTACGAGCAGTACTTC | CASSQGLGAYEQYF